One sample yielded the 27 T cell receptor beta chains listed below, sequenced in a study of cytomegalovirus exposure and HLA in healthy donors. PCR used 60 Vbeta primers and 13 Jbeta primers. TCRdb's copy holds only in-frame clones and misses some; the assay was immunoSEQ multiplex PCR. Seen in this sample are around 31,000 clones; the ten most common clones hold roughly 0.76%. Sequenced: PBMCs. The receptors stem from a man aged 30 to 39 in good health and CMV-seronegative.

The chain carries TRBV5-5 and TRBJ1-4; no firm D call. The CDR3 loop spans 17 amino acids. V lost 4 bases, J lost 0 bases, and 16 bases lay in between. Per germline, CDR1 SGHKS and CDR2 YYEKEE (reference sequence). The CDR3 spells CASSPNFDLATNEKLFF. CDR3 nucleotide sequence: TGTGCCAGCAGCCCAAATTTCGACCTAGCAACTAATGAAAAACTGTTTTTT.

The chain uses TRBV7-6 and TRBJ1-1, with unresolved D. CDR3 length equals 15 residues. Trimming cost V 4 bases and J 1 base, with 13 bases left between them. From germline, CDR1 is SGHVS and CDR2 FNYEAQ. CDR3 protein: CASSWYSDSNTEAFF. In nucleotides, the CDR3 is TGTGCCAGCAGCTGGTACTCAGACTCGAACACTGAAGCTTTCTTT.

The chain recombines TRBV19 with TRBJ2-5; 7 bases map to TRBD2. The germline gives CDR1 LNHDA, CDR2 SQIVND (reference sequence). The CDR3 loop spans 17 amino acids. The J segment lost 4 bases and the V segment lost 3 bases, leaving 14 bases of the junction unmatched. The CDR3 DNA reads as TGTGCCAGTAGTATGGAGTCAGCGGGGATACTTGGAGAGACCCAGTACTTC. Amino acid sequence: CASSMESAGILGETQYF. The variable domain in full, completed from reference TRBV19 and TRBJ2-5, reads DGGITQSPKYLFRKEGQNVTLSCEQNLNHDAMYWYRQDPGQGLRLIYYSQIVNDFQKGDIAEGYSVSREKKESFPLTVTSAQKNPTAFYLCASSMESAGILGETQYFGPGTRLLVL.

V usage is TRBV25-1 and J usage is TRBJ2-1; D possibly corresponds to TRBD1 (6 bases). Between the trimmed V and J ends, which lost 2 bases and 5 bases, there was a span of 16 bases. There are 16 residues in the CDR3. The V gene's germline CDR1 is MGHDK and CDR2 SYGVNS. In DNA form, the CDR3 reads TGTGCCAGCAGTGAAATTTGGGACACTTCACACAATGAGCAGTTCTTC. Translation: CASSEIWDTSHNEQFF.

The chain uses TRBV5-6 and TRBJ1-3; D not resolved. This CDR3 has 13 amino acids. The V and J ends lost 3 bases and 6 bases respectively, with 10 bases between them. Germline V gene sequence: CDR1 SGHDT, CDR2 YYEEEE. CDR3 coding DNA: TGTGCCAGCAGCTCCGGTTATCCAAACACCATATATTTT. Translating gives CASSSGYPNTIYF.

This rearrangement joins TRBV7-9 to TRBJ2-3; no definite D call. Germline V gene lookup returns CDR1 SEHNR and CDR2 FQNEAQ (reference sequence). Between the trimmed V and J ends, which lost 4 bases and 0 bases, there was a span of 14 bases. This CDR3 contains 16 residues. The CDR3 DNA reads as TGTGCCAGCAGCTCAAGTTCACACCCCAGCACAGATACGCAGTATTTT. The encoded protein is CASSSSSHPSTDTQYF.

The chain has TRBV6-1 and TRBJ2-3; 8 bases line up with TRBD2. J gave up 3 bases and V 2 bases, and 4 bases lay outside the gene matches. Germline V CDR1 and CDR2: MNHNS, SASEGT. The CDR3 covers 15 residues. The CDR3: CASSERGGGTDTQYF. CDR3 nucleotides: TGTGCCAGCAGTGAACGAGGCGGGGGGACAGATACGCAGTATTTT.

V is TRBV7-2 and J is TRBJ1-1; D perhaps matches TRBD1 (6 bases). The CDR3 totals 14 residues. The germline V and J ends were trimmed by 0 bases and 9 bases, with 14 bases remaining between them. CDR1 and CDR2 (germline): SGHTA, FQGNSA. The CDR3 here is CASSLAGARYQAFF. CDR3 DNA: TGTGCCAGCAGCTTAGCGGGGGCAAGGTACCAAGCTTTCTTT.

The chain recombines TRBV13 with TRBJ2-7, with 8 bases matching TRBD1. CDR1 and CDR2 from the germline V gene are PRHDT and FYEKMQ (reference sequence). V trimming: 0 bases; J trimming: 3 bases; junction bases outside the gene matches: 7. The length of the CDR3 is 16 residues. The CDR3 DNA follows: TGTGCCAGCAGCTTAGGTCAAGGGACAGGTCTCTACGAGCAGTACTTC. Protein: CASSLGQGTGLYEQYF. Looking up the rest from reference TRBV13 and TRBJ2-7 gives the full variable domain: AAGVIQSPRHLIKEKRETATLKCYPIPRHDTVYWYQQGPGQDPQFLISFYEKMQSDKGSIPDRFSAQQFSDYHSELNMSSLELGDSALYFCASSLGQGTGLYEQYFGPGTRLTVT.

V usage is TRBV5-4 and J usage is TRBJ2-1; 7 bases map to TRBD2. Losses at the gene ends were 2 bases for V and 10 bases for J; bases not matched to a gene: 6. The germline V gene has CDR1 SGHNT and CDR2 YYREEE (reference sequence). There are 13 residues in the CDR3. The chain's CDR3 is CASSLRGEEEQFF. The CDR3 DNA reads as TGTGCCAGCAGCTTACGGGGGGAGGAGGAGCAGTTCTTC.

This sequence joins TRBV10-3 and TRBJ1-1; 7 bases are a match to TRBD1. Germline V CDR1 and CDR2: ENHRY, SYGVKD. This CDR3 has 16 residues. V gave up 4 bases and J gave up 0 bases; unmatched junction bases: 8. The CDR3 protein is CAISGPGGAMNTEAFF. CDR3 coding DNA: TGTGCCATCAGTGGACCAGGGGGAGCCATGAACACTGAAGCTTTCTTT.

This rearrangement joins TRBV5-1 to TRBJ2-3, with D maybe TRBD1 (5 bases). This CDR3 is 15 amino acids long. With 3 bases removed from V and 0 bases from J, the gap between germline ends came to 11 bases. CDR1 is SGHRS, CDR2 YFSETQ, per germline. CDR3 sequence: CASSYRTISTDTQYF. The DNA of the CDR3 is TGCGCCAGCAGCTACAGGACAATAAGCACAGATACGCAGTATTTT.

The chain links TRBV18 to TRBJ2-2, with D possibly matching TRBD2 (5 bases). The CDR3 contains 14 residues. V lost 3 bases and J 9 bases, leaving 14 bases between the germline ends. Germline CDR1 is KGHSH and CDR2 is LQKENI. The CDR3 sequence: CASSPRTEVRELFF. In DNA form, the CDR3 reads TGTGCCAGCTCACCCCGAACGGAGGTGAGGGAGCTGTTTTTT. The whole variable domain, remainder taken from reference TRBV18 and TRBJ2-2, is NAGVMQNPRHLVRRRGQEARLRCSPMKGHSHVYWYRQLPEEGLKFMVYLQKENIIDESGMPKERFSAEFPKEGPSILRIQQVVRGDSAAYFCASSPRTEVRELFFGEGSRLTVL.

The rearrangement joins TRBV5-6 to TRBJ1-1, with D tentatively TRBD1 (5 bases). This CDR3 region has 16 residues. Germline values: CDR1 SGHDT, CDR2 YYEEEE. V was trimmed by 3 bases and J by 0 bases, leaving 15 bases between them. CDR3 in DNA: TGTGCCAGCAGCTCCCTTCCTGGGGGGATGAACACTGAAGCTTTCTTT. Amino acids: CASSSLPGGMNTEAFF.

V and J are TRBV6-5 and TRBJ2-7; D might be TRBD2 (6 bases). The length of the CDR3 is 13 residues. Per the germline V gene, CDR1 is MNHEY and CDR2 is SVGAGI. With 6 bases removed from V and 2 bases from J, the gap between germline ends came to 11 bases. The CDR3 sequence is CASSLGEAYEQYF. The CDR3 region has the DNA TGTGCCAGCAGCCTAGGGGAGGCCTACGAGCAGTACTTC.

The chain combines TRBV30 with TRBJ1-2, with D hard to call. This CDR3 is 13 amino acids long. The germline V and J ends were trimmed by 1 base and 3 bases, with 9 bases remaining between them. Germline V lookup: CDR1 GTSNPN, CDR2 SVGIG (reference sequence). The CDR3 protein is CAWSERDYYGYTF. For the CDR3, the DNA is TGTGCCTGGAGTGAGAGGGATTACTATGGCTACACCTTC.

The genes are TRBV5-1 and TRBJ2-1; a possible D gene is TRBD2 (7 bases). Germline V CDR1 and CDR2: SGHRS, YFSETQ. Deletions cut 9 bases from V and 5 bases from J, with 15 bases between. The CDR3 is made up of 13 amino acids. CDR3 bases: TGCGCCACCAAAGGGGGGGAAAACAATGAGCAGTTCTTC. Protein product: CATKGGENNEQFF.

This chain connects TRBV2 to TRBJ2-1; D perhaps matches TRBD2 (5 bases). Germline-derived CDR1 and CDR2 are SNHLY and FYNNEI. The CDR3 sequence is 13 residues long. Trimming pared 6 bases from V and 8 bases from J, leaving 14 bases between. The CDR3 DNA reads TGTGCCAGCAGCTTACGAAGCGGTTATGAGCAGTTCTTC. This translates into CASSLRSGYEQFF.

The V gene is TRBV11-3, the J gene TRBJ2-5; maybe TRBD1 (6 bases). The V and J ends lost 5 bases and 3 bases respectively, with 16 bases between them. Germline loops: CDR1 SGHNT, CDR2 YENEEA. The CDR3 runs to 15 residues. CDR3 DNA: TGTGCCAGCAGCCAAAGGGTACAGGGAAAAGAGACCCAGTACTTC. Translating gives CASSQRVQGKETQYF.

The rearrangement links TRBV28 to TRBJ1-1; 8 positions match TRBD1. There are 14 residues in the CDR3. After removal of 5 bases from V and 9 bases from J, the junction contained 11 bases not matched to a gene. Per the germline V gene, CDR1 is MDHEN and CDR2 is SYDVKM. The CDR3 DNA is TGTGCCAGCAGTCTTCCTCAACAGGGGGTTAAAGCTTTCTTT. It specifies CASSLPQQGVKAFF.

This chain uses TRBV5-6 with TRBJ2-7, with 11 bases aligning to TRBD1. The CDR3 has 15 amino acids. V was pared by 5 bases and J by 7 bases, with 11 bases of the junction left unmatched. Germline V lookup: CDR1 SGHDT, CDR2 YYEEEE. This CDR3 reads CASRGVGTGGWEQYF. CDR3 in DNA: TGTGCCAGCAGGGGGGTTGGGACAGGGGGATGGGAGCAGTACTTC.

The V gene is TRBV19, the J gene TRBJ2-3, with D possibly being TRBD2 (7 bases). Trimming pared 6 bases from V and 4 bases from J, leaving 23 bases between. The CDR3 spans 17 residues. Germline CDR1 is LNHDA and CDR2 is SQIVND (reference sequence). The CDR3 nucleotides are TGTGCCAGTAGCTTTAATCAGGGGAGGGGGGCGGCAGATACGCAGTATTTT. Translated, it gives CASSFNQGRGAADTQYF.

The CDR3 sequence: CASSLAASGETQYF. The CDR3, as DNA: TGTGCCAGCAGCTTAGCAGCTAGCGGGGAGACCCAGTACTTC. The chain links TRBV7-9 to TRBJ2-5; 8 bases agree with TRBD2. CDR1 and CDR2 from the germline V gene are SEHNR and FQNEAQ (reference sequence). Trimming removed 0 bases from V and 5 bases from J; junction bases left unmatched: 2. The CDR3 length is 14 residues. The full variable domain, its missing parts supplied by reference TRBV7-9 and TRBJ2-5, is DTGVSQNPRHKITKRGQNVTFRCDPISEHNRLYWYRQTLGQGPEFLTYFQNEAQLEKSRLLSDRFSAERPKGSFSTLEIQRTEQGDSAMYLCASSLAASGETQYFGPGTRLLVL.

V is TRBV19 and J is TRBJ2-5, with D perhaps TRBD2 (5 bases). V lost 8 bases and J lost 7, with 23 bases in between. Germline V gives CDR1 LNHDA, CDR2 SQIVND (reference sequence). The CDR3 sequence is 15 residues long. CDR3: CASASSPGNKRTQYF. CDR3 coding DNA: TGTGCCAGTGCCTCCTCCCCGGGGAACAAAAGGACCCAGTACTTC.

The genes are TRBV2 and TRBJ1-5, with D perhaps matching TRBD1 (5 bases). V was shortened by 9 bases and J by 1 base, with 7 bases between the two germline ends. The CDR3 length is 12 residues. Germline-derived CDR1 and CDR2 are SNHLY and FYNNEI. CDR3 protein: CASGGSNQPQHF. CDR3 DNA sequence: TGTGCCAGTGGGGGGAGCAATCAGCCCCAGCATTTT.

CDR3 amino acids: CASRSGRSSYNEQFF. DNA of the CDR3: TGTGCCAGCAGAAGCGGGAGAAGCTCCTACAATGAGCAGTTCTTC. The chain combines TRBV6-5 with TRBJ2-1; 8 positions match TRBD2. In germline, CDR1 is MNHEY, CDR2 SVGAGI. The CDR3 is 15 residues long. Trimming took 6 bases from V and 0 from J; bases not matched to a gene: 4.

V and J are TRBV5-1 and TRBJ2-3; TRBD1 agrees at 7 bases. The CDR3 runs to 15 residues. After removal of 5 bases from V and 2 bases from J, the junction contained 8 bases not matched to a gene. Per germline, CDR1 SGHRS and CDR2 YFSETQ. Here the CDR3 reads CASSSTGMTTDTQYF. The CDR3 DNA sequence: TGCGCCAGCAGTTCGACAGGGATGACCACAGATACGCAGTATTTT.